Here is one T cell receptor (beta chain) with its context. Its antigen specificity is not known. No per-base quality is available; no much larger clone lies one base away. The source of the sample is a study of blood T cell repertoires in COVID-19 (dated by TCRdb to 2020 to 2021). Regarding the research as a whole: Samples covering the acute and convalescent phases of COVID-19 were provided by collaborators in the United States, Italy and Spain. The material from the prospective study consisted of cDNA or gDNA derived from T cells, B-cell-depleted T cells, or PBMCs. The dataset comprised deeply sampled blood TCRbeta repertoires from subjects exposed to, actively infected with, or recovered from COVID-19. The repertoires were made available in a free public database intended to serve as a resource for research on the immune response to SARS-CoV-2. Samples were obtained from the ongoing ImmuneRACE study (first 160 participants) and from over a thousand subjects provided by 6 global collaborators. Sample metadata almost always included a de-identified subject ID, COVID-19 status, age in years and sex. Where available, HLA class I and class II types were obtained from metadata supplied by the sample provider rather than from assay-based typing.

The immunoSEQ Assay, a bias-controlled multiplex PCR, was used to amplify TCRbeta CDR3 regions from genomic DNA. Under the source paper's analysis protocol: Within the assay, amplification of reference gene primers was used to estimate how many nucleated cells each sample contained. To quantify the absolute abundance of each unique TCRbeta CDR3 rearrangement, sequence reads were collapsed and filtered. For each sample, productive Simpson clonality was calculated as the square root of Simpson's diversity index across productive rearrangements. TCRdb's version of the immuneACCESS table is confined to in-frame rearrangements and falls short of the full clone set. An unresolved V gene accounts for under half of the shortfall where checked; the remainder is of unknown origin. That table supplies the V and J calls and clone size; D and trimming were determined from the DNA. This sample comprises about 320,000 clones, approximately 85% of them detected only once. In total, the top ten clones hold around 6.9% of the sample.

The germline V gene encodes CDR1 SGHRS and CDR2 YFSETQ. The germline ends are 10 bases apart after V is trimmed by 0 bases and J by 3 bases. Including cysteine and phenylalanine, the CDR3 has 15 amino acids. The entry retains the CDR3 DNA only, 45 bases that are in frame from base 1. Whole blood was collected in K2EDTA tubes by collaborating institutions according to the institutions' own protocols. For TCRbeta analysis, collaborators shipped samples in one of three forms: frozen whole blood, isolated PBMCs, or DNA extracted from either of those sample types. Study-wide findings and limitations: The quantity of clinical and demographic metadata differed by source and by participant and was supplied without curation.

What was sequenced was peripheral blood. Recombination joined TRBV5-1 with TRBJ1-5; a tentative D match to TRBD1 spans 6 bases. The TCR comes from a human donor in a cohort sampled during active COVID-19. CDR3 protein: CASSLEDSHNQPQHF. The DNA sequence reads TGCGCCAGCAGCTTGGAGGACAGCCACAATCAGCCCCAGCATTTT.